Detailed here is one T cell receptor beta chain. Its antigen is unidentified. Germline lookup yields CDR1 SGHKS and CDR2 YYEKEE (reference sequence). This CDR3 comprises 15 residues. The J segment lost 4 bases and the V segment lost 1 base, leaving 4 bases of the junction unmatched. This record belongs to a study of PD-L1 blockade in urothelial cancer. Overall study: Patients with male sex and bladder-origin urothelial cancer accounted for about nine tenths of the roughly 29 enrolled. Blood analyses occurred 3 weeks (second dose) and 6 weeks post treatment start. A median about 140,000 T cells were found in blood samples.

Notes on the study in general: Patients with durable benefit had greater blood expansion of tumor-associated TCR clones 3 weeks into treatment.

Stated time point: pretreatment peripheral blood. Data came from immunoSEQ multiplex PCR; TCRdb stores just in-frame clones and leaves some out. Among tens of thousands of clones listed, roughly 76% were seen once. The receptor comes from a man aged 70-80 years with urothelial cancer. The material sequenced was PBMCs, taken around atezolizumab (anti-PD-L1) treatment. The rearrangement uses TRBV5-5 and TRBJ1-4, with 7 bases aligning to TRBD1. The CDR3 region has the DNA TGTGCCAGCAGCTTGAAGGGGGCCTTTAATGAAAAACTGTTTTTT. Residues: CASSLKGAFNEKLFF.